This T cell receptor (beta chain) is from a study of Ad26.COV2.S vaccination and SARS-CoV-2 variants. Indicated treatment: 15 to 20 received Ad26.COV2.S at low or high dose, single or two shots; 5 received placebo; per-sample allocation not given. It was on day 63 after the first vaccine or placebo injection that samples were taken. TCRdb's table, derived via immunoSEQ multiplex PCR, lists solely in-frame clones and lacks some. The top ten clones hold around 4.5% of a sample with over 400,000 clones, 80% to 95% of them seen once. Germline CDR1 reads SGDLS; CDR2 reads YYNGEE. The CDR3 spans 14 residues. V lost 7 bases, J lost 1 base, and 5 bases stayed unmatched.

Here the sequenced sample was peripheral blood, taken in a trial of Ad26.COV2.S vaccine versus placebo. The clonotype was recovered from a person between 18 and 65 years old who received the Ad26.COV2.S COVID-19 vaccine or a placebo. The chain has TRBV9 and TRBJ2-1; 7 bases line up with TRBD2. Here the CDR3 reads CASAGGYSYNEQFF. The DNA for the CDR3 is TGTGCCAGCGCCGGGGGGTATTCCTACAATGAGCAGTTCTTC.